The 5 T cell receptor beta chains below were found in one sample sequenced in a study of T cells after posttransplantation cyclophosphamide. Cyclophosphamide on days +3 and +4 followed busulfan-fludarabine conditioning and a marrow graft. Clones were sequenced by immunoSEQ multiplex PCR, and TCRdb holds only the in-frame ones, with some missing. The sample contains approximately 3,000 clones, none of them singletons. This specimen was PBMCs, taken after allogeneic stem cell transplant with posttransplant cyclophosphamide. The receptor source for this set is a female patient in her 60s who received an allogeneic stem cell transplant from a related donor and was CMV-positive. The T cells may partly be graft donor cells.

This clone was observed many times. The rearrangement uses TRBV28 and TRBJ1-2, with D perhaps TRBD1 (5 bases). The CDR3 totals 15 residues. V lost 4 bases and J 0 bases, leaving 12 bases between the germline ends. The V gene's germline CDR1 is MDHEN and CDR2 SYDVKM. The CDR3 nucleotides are TGTGCCAGCAGTTACAGGTGGGGGGCTAACTATGGCTACACCTTC. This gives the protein CASSYRWGANYGYTF.

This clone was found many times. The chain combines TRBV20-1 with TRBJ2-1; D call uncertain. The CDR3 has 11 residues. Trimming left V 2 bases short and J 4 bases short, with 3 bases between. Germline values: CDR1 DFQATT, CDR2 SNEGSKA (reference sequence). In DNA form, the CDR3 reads TGCAGTGCTAGACCTTACAATGAGCAGTTCTTC. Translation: CSARPYNEQFF.

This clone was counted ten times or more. For the CDR3, the DNA is TGTGCCAGCACCGCGTGGGCGGGAAATGAAAAACTGTTTTTT. Protein sequence: CASTAWAGNEKLFF. This chain joins TRBV7-9 and TRBJ1-4; D is unclear. This CDR3 spans 14 amino acids. Trimming stripped 7 bases from V and 5 bases from J, with 14 bases between. Germline V lookup: CDR1 SEHNR, CDR2 FQNEAQ (reference sequence).

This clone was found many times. The CDR3 protein is CASSRPGQVPSTDTQYF. CDR3 in DNA: TGTGCCAGCAGCAGACCGGGACAGGTTCCTAGCACAGATACGCAGTATTTT. The chain carries TRBV5-4 and TRBJ2-3, with 8 bases that match TRBD1. V lost 4 bases to trimming and J lost 0 bases; unmatched junction nucleotides: 10. This CDR3 is built from 17 residues. Germline values: CDR1 SGHNT, CDR2 YYREEE (reference sequence).

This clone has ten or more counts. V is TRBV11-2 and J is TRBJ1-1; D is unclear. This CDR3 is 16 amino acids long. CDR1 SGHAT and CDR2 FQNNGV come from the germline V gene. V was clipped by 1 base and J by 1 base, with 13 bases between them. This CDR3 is CASSLGEWAENTEAFF. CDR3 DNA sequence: TGTGCCAGCAGCTTAGGCGAGTGGGCAGAGAACACTGAAGCTTTCTTT.